The 5 T cell receptor beta chains below were found in one sample sequenced in a study of T cells in localized non-small cell lung cancer. Sequencing used immunoSEQ multiplex PCR; TCRdb keeps in-frame clones, though not all of them. The sample holds about 10,000 clones, approximately 31% seen once. Here the sequenced sample was lung tumor tissue, taken before any cancer treatment. These receptors came from a man aged 40 to 75 with stage I lung adenocarcinoma.

This clone was found a few times. The chain couples TRBV6-1 to TRBJ2-7; possibly TRBD2 for D (6 bases). Germline values: CDR1 MNHNS, CDR2 SASEGT. The V and J ends lost 1 base and 3 bases respectively, with 10 bases between them. This CDR3 region has 14 residues. The CDR3, as DNA: TGTGCCAGCAGTGAAGGTACGGGGGTCTACGAGCAGTACTTC. Amino acid sequence: CASSEGTGVYEQYF.

The rearrangement uses TRBV12-5 and TRBJ2-7, with D possibly TRBD1 on 5 matching bases. CDR1 and CDR2 from the germline V gene are LGHNT and FRNRAP. The CDR3 spans 12 residues. V lost 6 bases to trimming and J lost 3 bases, with 9 bases between them. The CDR3 here is CASGPDSYEQYF. For the CDR3, the DNA is TGTGCTAGTGGACCCGACAGCTACGAGCAGTACTTC.

The genes are TRBV30 and TRBJ2-3; tentative D call: TRBD1 (6 bases). Trimming shortened V by 0 bases and J by 5 bases, and 15 bases separated the two germline ends. The CDR3 has 15 amino acids. CDR1 is GTSNPN and CDR2 is SVGIG in the germline V gene (reference sequence). The CDR3 DNA follows: TGTGCCTGGAGTGTATATGGGACAATACTAGATACGCAGTATTTT. Its protein product is CAWSVYGTILDTQYF.

CDR3 sequence (DNA): TGCGCCAGCAGCTCAAGACAGGCCCCTAGTTACGGGGAGCTGTTTTTT. This encodes CASSSRQAPSYGELFF. This sequence joins TRBV5-1 and TRBJ2-2; possible D gene TRBD1, 6 bases. There are 16 residues in the CDR3. Trimming shortened V by 3 bases and J by 7 bases, and 19 bases separated the two germline ends. CDR1 and CDR2 from the germline V gene are SGHRS and YFSETQ.

The chain joins TRBV11-3 to TRBJ1-2, with D perhaps TRBD1 (5 bases). The germline V gene has CDR1 SGHNT and CDR2 YENEEA. Trimming took 0 bases from V and 2 from J, leaving 13 bases between them. This CDR3 is built from 16 residues. This chain's CDR3 is CASSLDTGRTNYGYTF. The CDR3 DNA follows: TGTGCCAGCAGCTTAGACACGGGACGGACGAACTATGGCTACACCTTC.